These 9 T cell receptor beta chains originate from one sample sequenced in a study of cytomegalovirus exposure and HLA in healthy donors. The method was immunoSEQ multiplex PCR; TCRdb's version includes in-frame clones alone and lacks a portion of them. The sample yields about 82,000 clones, around 95% seen once. Specimen: PBMCs. Receptor source: a woman aged 18-29 years in good health and CMV-seronegative.

The CDR3 region has the DNA TGTGCCAGCAGTCCTCGTAGCGGGGGGCGAGGGGAGCAGTACTTC. Encoded protein: CASSPRSGGRGEQYF. V is TRBV27 and J is TRBJ2-7; 10 bases map to TRBD2. Looked up from germline, CDR1 is MNHEY and CDR2 is SMNVEV (reference sequence). With 5 bases clipped from V and 7 bases from J, the junction kept 11 bases outside the gene matches. CDR3 length: 15 amino acids.

J is TRBJ2-1 and V is TRBV9; 7 nucleotides match TRBD1. The CDR3 has 16 residues. From germline, CDR1 is SGDLS and CDR2 YYNGEE. The J segment lost 4 bases and the V segment lost 3 bases, leaving 10 bases of the junction unmatched. CDR3 coding DNA: TGTGCCAGCAGCGCACATCACAGGGGTACTTACAATGAGCAGTTCTTC. This translates into CASSAHHRGTYNEQFF. The full variable domain, rest sourced from reference TRBV9 and TRBJ2-1, is DSGVTQTPKHLITATGQRVTLRCSPRSGDLSVYWYQQSLDQGLQFLIQYYNGEERAKGNILERFSAQQFPDLHSELNLSSLELGDSALYFCASSAHHRGTYNEQFFGPGTRLTVL.

The chain employs TRBV5-1 and TRBJ2-5, with 8 nucleotides matching TRBD2. CDR3 length: 16 residues. Per the germline V gene, CDR1 is SGHRS and CDR2 is YFSETQ. After removal of 2 bases from V and 3 bases from J, the junction contained 9 bases not matched to a gene. CDR3 sequence (DNA): TGCGCCAGCAGCTTTTCCCAAGCGGGAGCAAAAGAGACCCAGTACTTC. Its protein product is CASSFSQAGAKETQYF.

The chain recombines TRBV7-9 with TRBJ2-1; 10 bases fit TRBD2. Unmatched junction bases numbered 2, after V lost 1 base and J lost 5 bases. This CDR3 spans 15 amino acids. Germline assignment: CDR1 SEHNR and CDR2 FQNEAQ (reference sequence). This CDR3 is CASSLEGLANNEQFF. The CDR3 DNA sequence: TGTGCCAGCAGCTTAGAGGGACTAGCGAACAATGAGCAGTTCTTC.

Only one count was recorded for this clone. The chain joins TRBV5-4 to TRBJ2-7; 8 nucleotides line up with TRBD2. The CDR3 extends over 15 amino acids. With V trimmed by 2 bases and J by 2 bases, 6 bases remained unmatched. CDR1 is SGHNT, CDR2 YYREEE, per germline (reference sequence). CDR3 nucleotides: TGTGCCAGCAGCTTCGCGGGGGGCGCAACCTACGAGCAGTACTTC. Protein: CASSFAGGATYEQYF.

The genes are TRBV2 and TRBJ1-4, with 9 nucleotides matching TRBD1. The CDR3 is made up of 19 amino acids. J was trimmed by 1 base and V by 2 bases; bases with no gene match: 11. Germline CDR1 and CDR2: SNHLY and FYNNEI. As DNA, the CDR3 is TGTGCCAGCAGTGAACCCCGAGACAGGGGGGCGGGAACTAATGAAAAACTGTTTTTT. Translation: CASSEPRDRGAGTNEKLFF.

The chain recombines TRBV6-6 with TRBJ2-7, with TRBD1 matching over 7 bases. The J segment lost 3 bases and the V segment lost 4 bases, leaving 9 bases of the junction unmatched. The length of the CDR3 is 15 residues. Germline-derived CDR1 and CDR2 are MNHNY and SVGAGI (reference sequence). The CDR3: CASSLPRTGYYEQYF. The CDR3 DNA follows: TGTGCCAGCAGTTTACCCAGGACAGGATACTACGAGCAGTACTTC.

The chain combines TRBV4-2 with TRBJ2-5; TRBD1 aligns across 7 bases. CDR3 size: 16 residues. Trimming took 1 base from V and 1 from J; bases not matched to a gene: 6. Germline V gives CDR1 LGHNA, CDR2 YNFKEQ. CDR3 in amino acids: CASSQGLQGSQETQYF. CDR3 nucleotides: TGTGCCAGCAGCCAAGGATTACAGGGGTCCCAAGAGACCCAGTACTTC.

This chain uses TRBV6-1 with TRBJ2-1, with D possibly matching TRBD2 (7 bases). Trimming took 11 bases from V and 0 from J, leaving 17 bases between them. The CDR3 is made up of 15 amino acids. Looked up from germline, CDR1 is MNHNS and CDR2 is SASEGT. The CDR3 reads CAARGARSSYNEQFF. CDR3 coding DNA: TGTGCCGCCCGGGGGGCTCGGAGCTCCTACAATGAGCAGTTCTTC.